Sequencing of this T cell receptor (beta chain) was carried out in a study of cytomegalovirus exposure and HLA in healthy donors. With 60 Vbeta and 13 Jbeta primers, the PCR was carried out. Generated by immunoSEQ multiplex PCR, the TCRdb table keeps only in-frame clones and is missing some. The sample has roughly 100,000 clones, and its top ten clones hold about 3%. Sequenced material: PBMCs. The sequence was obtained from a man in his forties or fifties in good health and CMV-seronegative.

CDR3 sequence reads: CASSSMAKNIQYF. CDR3 nucleotides: TGTGCCAGCAGTTCCATGGCCAAAAACATTCAGTACTTC. The J gene is TRBJ2-4, the V gene TRBV6-5; D gene unclear. The CDR3 runs to 13 residues. Germline CDR1 is MNHEY and CDR2 is SVGAGI. With 4 bases removed from V and 1 base from J, the gap between germline ends came to 5 bases.